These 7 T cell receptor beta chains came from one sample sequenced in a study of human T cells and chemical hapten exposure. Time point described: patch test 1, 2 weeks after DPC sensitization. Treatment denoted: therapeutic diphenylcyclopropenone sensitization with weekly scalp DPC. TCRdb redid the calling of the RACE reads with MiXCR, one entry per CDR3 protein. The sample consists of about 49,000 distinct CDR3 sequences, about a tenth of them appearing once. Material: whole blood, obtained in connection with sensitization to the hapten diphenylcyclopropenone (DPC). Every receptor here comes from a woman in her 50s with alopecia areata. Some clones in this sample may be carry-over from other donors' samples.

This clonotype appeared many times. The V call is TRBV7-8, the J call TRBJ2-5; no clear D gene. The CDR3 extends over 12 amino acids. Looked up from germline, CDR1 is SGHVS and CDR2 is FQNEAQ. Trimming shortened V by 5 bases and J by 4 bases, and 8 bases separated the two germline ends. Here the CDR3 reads CASSPQRETQYF. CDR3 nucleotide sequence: TGTGCCAGCAGCCCCCAGAGAGAGACCCAGTACTTC.

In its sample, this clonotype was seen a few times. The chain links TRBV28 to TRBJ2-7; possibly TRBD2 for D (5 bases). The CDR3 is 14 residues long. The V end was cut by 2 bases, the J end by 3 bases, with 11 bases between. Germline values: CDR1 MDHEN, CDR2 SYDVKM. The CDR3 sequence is CASSLIGNGYEQYF. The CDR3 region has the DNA TGTGCCAGCAGTTTAATCGGGAACGGCTACGAGCAGTACTTC. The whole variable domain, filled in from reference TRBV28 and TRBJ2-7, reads DVKVTQSSRYLVKRTGEKVFLECVQDMDHENMFWYRQDPGLGLRLIYFSYDVKMKEKGDIPEGYSVSREKKERFSLILESASTNQTSMYLCASSLIGNGYEQYFGPGTRLTVT.

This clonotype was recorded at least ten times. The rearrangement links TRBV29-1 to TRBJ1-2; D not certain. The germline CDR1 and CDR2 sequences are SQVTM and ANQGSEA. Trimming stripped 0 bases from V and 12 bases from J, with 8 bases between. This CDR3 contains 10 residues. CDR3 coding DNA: TGCAGCGTTGAAGAAGGTTTGCACACCTTC. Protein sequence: CSVEEGLHTF.

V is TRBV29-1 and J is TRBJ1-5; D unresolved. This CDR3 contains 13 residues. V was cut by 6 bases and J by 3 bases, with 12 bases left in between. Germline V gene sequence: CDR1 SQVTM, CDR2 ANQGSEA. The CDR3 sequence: CSVRETDNQPQHF. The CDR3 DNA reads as TGCAGCGTCCGGGAGACGGACAATCAGCCCCAGCATTTT.

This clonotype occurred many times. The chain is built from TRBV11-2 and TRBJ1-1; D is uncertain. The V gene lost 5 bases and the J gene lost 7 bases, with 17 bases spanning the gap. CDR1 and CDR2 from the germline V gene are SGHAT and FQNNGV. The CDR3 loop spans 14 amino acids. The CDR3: CASSQAAAFGEAFF. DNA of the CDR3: TGTGCCAGCAGCCAGGCGGCTGCGTTCGGTGAAGCTTTCTTT.

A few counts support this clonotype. The CDR3 loop reads CSARDNREYGYTF. The CDR3 nucleotides read TGCAGTGCTAGAGATAACAGGGAGTATGGCTACACCTTC. The chain links TRBV20-1 to TRBJ1-2; a possible D gene is TRBD1 (6 bases). Germline V gene lookup returns CDR1 DFQATT and CDR2 SNEGSKA (reference sequence). Trimming took 0 bases from V and 5 from J, leaving 10 bases between them. This CDR3 has 13 residues.

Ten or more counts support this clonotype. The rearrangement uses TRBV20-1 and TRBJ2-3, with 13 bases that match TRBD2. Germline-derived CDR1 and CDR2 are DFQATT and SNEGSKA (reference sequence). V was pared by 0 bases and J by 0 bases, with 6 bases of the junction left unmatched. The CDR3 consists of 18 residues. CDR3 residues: CSARDLGTSGTSTDTQYF. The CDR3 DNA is TGCAGTGCTAGAGATCTTGGGACTAGCGGGACTAGCACAGATACGCAGTATTTT.